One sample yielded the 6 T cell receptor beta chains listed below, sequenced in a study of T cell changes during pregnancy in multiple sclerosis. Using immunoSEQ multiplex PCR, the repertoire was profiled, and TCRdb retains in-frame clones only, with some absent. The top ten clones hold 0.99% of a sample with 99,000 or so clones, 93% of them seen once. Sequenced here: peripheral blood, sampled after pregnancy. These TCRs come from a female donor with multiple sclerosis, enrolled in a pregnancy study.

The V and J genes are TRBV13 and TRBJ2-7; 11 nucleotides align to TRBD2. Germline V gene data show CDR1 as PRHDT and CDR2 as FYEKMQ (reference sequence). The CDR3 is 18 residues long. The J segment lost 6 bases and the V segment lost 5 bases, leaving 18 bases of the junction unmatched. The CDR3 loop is CASSGTSGRARISGEQYF. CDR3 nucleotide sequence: TGTGCCAGCAGCGGGACTAGCGGTAGGGCGCGGATCAGCGGCGAGCAGTACTTC.

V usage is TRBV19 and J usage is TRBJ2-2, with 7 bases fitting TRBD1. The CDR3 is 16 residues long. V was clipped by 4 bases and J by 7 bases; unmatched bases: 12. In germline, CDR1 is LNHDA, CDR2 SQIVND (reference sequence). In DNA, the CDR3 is TGTGCCAGTAGTACACCTTCCGGGACAGCATACGGGGAGCTGTTTTTT. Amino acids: CASSTPSGTAYGELFF.

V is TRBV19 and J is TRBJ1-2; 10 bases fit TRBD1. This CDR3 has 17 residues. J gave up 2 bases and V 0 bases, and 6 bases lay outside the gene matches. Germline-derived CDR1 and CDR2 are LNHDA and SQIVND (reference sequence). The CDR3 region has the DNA TGTGCCAGTAGTATAGATCTGACAGGGGGCATCAACTATGGCTACACCTTC. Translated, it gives CASSIDLTGGINYGYTF.

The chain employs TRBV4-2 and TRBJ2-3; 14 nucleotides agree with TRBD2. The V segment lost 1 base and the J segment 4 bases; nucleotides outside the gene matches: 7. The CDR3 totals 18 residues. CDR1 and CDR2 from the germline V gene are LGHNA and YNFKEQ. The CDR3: CASSQGGETSGRADTQYF. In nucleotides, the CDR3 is TGTGCCAGCAGCCAAGGGGGCGAGACTAGCGGGAGGGCAGATACGCAGTATTTT.

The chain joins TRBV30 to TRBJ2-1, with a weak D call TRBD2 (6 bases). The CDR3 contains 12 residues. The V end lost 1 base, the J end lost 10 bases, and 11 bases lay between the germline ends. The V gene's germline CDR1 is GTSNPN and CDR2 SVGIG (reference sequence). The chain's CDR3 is CAWSAWRGEQFF. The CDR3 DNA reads TGTGCCTGGAGTGCCTGGCGGGGCGAGCAGTTCTTC.

The CDR3 protein is CSVSGTGVGGYTF. For the CDR3, the DNA is TGCAGCGTTTCGGGGACAGGGGTTGGAGGCTACACCTTC. The chain employs TRBV29-1 and TRBJ1-2; TRBD1 agrees at 10 bases. CDR1 and CDR2 from the germline V gene are SQVTM and ANQGSEA. V trimming: 5 bases; J trimming: 8 bases; junction bases outside the gene matches: 8. The CDR3 consists of 13 residues.